Sequencing of this TCR beta chain was carried out in a study of cytomegalovirus exposure and HLA in healthy donors. TCRdb keeps only in-frame clones here, not all; method: immunoSEQ multiplex PCR. This sample has 120,000 or so clones; about nine tenths occur once, and the top ten carry roughly 2%. The validation cohort, a group of over a hundred subjects, included the donors and was separate from the roughly 600-subject first cohort. Source material: PBMCs. This receptor was identified in a woman aged 18-29 years in good health and CMV-seronegative.

CDR3 in amino acids: CAIFSGTANTEAFF. The DNA of the CDR3 is TGTGCCATATTTAGCGGGACAGCGAACACTGAAGCTTTCTTT. The rearrangement uses TRBV2 and TRBJ1-1; 7 nucleotides agree with TRBD1. Per the germline V gene, CDR1 is SNHLY and CDR2 is FYNNEI. This CDR3 has 14 amino acids. The junction had 9 bases not matched to a gene; V was cut back by 10 bases and J by 1 base. Using reference TRBV2 and TRBJ1-1 for the parts outside the CDR3, the full variable domain is EPEVTQTPSHQVTQMGQEVILRCVPISNHLYFYWYRQILGQKVEFLVSFYNNEISEKSEIFDDQFSVERPDGSNFTLKIRSTKLEDSAMYFCAIFSGTANTEAFFGQGTRLTVV.